Listed below are T cell receptor beta chains from one sample, sequenced in a study of resident and recirculating memory T cells in vitiligo. Profiling relied on immunoSEQ multiplex PCR, and the TCRdb table lists in-frame clones only, not all of them. The sample consists of about 76,000 clones, approximately 90% of them appearing once. Sequencing input: blood. The receptors derive from a male donor with vitiligo. CDR3s include the opening cysteine and the closing phenylalanine or tryptophan. The D gene is left open where the match is weak. Rows may omit the clone size; those that give it use once, few, many or a size class.

d_call j_call v_call clone_size cdr3_aa cdr3_nt
TRBD1 TRBJ1-2 TRBV6-5 NA CASSGQGSPGYTF TGTGCCAGCAGCGGACAGGGTTCCCCCGGCTACACCTTC
NA TRBJ1-2 TRBV27 NA CASSFTRMGGGYTF TGTGCCAGCAGTTTTACCCGGATGGGGGGTGGCTACACCTTC
TRBD2 TRBJ2-1 TRBV28 NA CASSFNPTSGYNEQFF TGTGCCAGCAGTTTTAATCCGACTAGCGGCTACAATGAGCAGTTCTTC
NA TRBJ1-3 TRBV5-1 NA CASSSGGRNTIYF TGCGCCAGCAGCTCGGGGGGGCGTAACACCATATATTTT
NA TRBJ1-1 TRBV30 NA CAWSPTGRTEAFF TGTGCCTGGAGCCCGACAGGTAGAACTGAAGCTTTCTTT
TRBD2 TRBJ2-5 TRBV4-1 NA CASSQDRGTSGRQETQYF TGCGCCAGCAGCCAAGATAGAGGGACTAGCGGGAGGCAAGAGACCCAGTACTTC
TRBD2 TRBJ2-3 TRBV9 NA CASSAYRDTSGRPDTQYF TGTGCCAGCAGCGCGTACAGGGACACTAGCGGGCGACCGGATACGCAGTATTTT
TRBD2 TRBJ2-5 TRBV27 NA CASSLFPSGQETQYF TGTGCCAGCAGTTTATTCCCTAGCGGGCAAGAGACCCAGTACTTC
TRBD1 TRBJ2-5 TRBV7-3 NA CASSPSGGRETQYF TGTGCCAGCAGCCCCTCAGGGGGACGAGAGACCCAGTACTTC
TRBD1 TRBJ1-4 TRBV4-2 NA CASSQEGQLNEKLFF TGTGCCAGCAGCCAAGAGGGACAGCTTAATGAAAAACTGTTTTTT
NA TRBJ2-7 TRBV5-1 once CASSLGLAIYEQYF TGCGCCAGCAGCTTGGGCCTAGCGATTTACGAGCAGTACTTC
NA TRBJ2-1 TRBV7-2 NA CASSLMGPDNEQFF TGTGCCAGCAGCTTAATGGGCCCGGACAATGAGCAGTTCTTC
TRBD2 TRBJ2-1 TRBV9 NA CASSVAGGTYNEQFF TGTGCCAGCAGCGTAGCGGGAGGAACTTACAATGAGCAGTTCTTC
TRBD2 TRBJ2-1 TRBV7-9 NA CASSRLAGVLGSYNEQFF TGTGCCAGCAGCAGACTAGCGGGAGTCTTAGGGTCCTACAATGAGCAGTTCTTC
TRBD1 TRBJ2-1 TRBV11-1 NA CASSLVGTGNNEQFF TGTGCCAGCAGCTTAGTCGGGACAGGTAACAATGAGCAGTTCTTC
NA TRBJ2-6 TRBV28 NA CASTKISTTNSGANVLTF TGTGCCAGCACCAAAATCTCGACTACCAACTCTGGGGCCAACGTCCTGACTTTC
TRBD2 TRBJ2-7 TRBV5-4 NA CASSPEVVGTSGQYF TGTGCCAGCAGCCCCGAGGTTGTTGGCACTAGCGGGCAGTACTTC
TRBD1 TRBJ2-3 TRBV25-1 NA CASSAGTVRDLTDTQYF TGTGCCAGCAGTGCCGGGACAGTCCGGGACCTCACAGATACGCAGTATTTT
NA TRBJ1-5 TRBV6-1 NA CASSEAGRTYFPQHF TGTGCCAGCAGTGAAGCGGGGAGGACCTACTTTCCCCAGCATTTT
NA TRBJ2-7 TRBV4-1 NA CASSQDWPLKRTYEQYF TGCGCCAGCAGCCAAGATTGGCCCTTAAAGCGAACTTACGAGCAGTACTTC
NA TRBJ1-5 TRBV28 NA CASSPDRLQHF TGTGCCAGCAGTCCCGACAGGTTACAGCATTTT
TRBD1 TRBJ2-2 TRBV11-3 NA CASLTPGQGDGELFF TGTGCCAGCTTAACCCCGGGACAGGGGGACGGGGAGCTGTTTTTT
NA TRBJ2-7 TRBV4-3 NA CASSPNSGGAYEQYF TGCGCCAGCAGCCCTAACTCCGGGGGAGCCTACGAGCAGTACTTC
NA TRBJ1-1 TRBV15 NA CATSRGGMNTEAFF TGTGCCACCAGCAGAGGAGGGATGAACACTGAAGCTTTCTTT
TRBD1 TRBJ1-1 TRBV7-8 NA CASSPRTGPGGTEAFF TGTGCCAGCAGCCCGCGGACAGGCCCGGGCGGCACTGAAGCTTTCTTT
NA TRBJ1-1 TRBV28 NA CASASTRGVGLGGEAFF TGTGCCAGCGCTTCTACTCGGGGAGTGGGTTTGGGAGGTGAAGCTTTCTTT
NA TRBJ1-2 TRBV6-5 NA CASSYGGADYGYTF TGTGCCAGCAGCTACGGAGGGGCAGACTATGGCTACACCTTC
NA TRBJ2-4 TRBV28 NA CASSPARGSRALLAKNIQYF TGTGCCAGCAGTCCCGCCCGGGGAAGCCGGGCTTTACTAGCCAAAAACATTCAGTACTTC
NA TRBJ1-5 TRBV2 few CASRRDINQPQHF TGTGCCAGCAGACGGGACATAAATCAGCCCCAGCATTTT
TRBD1 TRBJ2-5 TRBV30 NA CAWTGDRGSETQYF TGTGCCTGGACGGGGGACAGGGGGTCGGAGACCCAGTACTTC
NA TRBJ2-7 TRBV7-2 NA CASSLEPSEYEQYF TGTGCCAGCAGCTTAGAACCTAGCGAGTACGAGCAGTACTTC
TRBD2 TRBJ2-4 TRBV28 NA CASSFGVTGGNIQYF TGTGCCAGCAGTTTCGGGGTCACGGGGGGGAACATTCAGTACTTC
NA TRBJ2-7 TRBV25-1 NA CASSEYRGDLGQYF TGTGCCAGCAGTGAATATAGAGGAGACCTAGGGCAGTACTTC
NA TRBJ2-7 TRBV6-6 NA CASSYPQDSSYEQYF TGTGCCAGCAGTTACCCCCAAGACAGTTCCTACGAGCAGTACTTC
TRBD1 TRBJ1-5 TRBV6-5 NA CASSYSAAGTGQPQHF TGTGCCAGCAGTTACTCGGCCGCAGGGACAGGTCAGCCCCAGCATTTT
TRBD1 TRBJ2-5 TRBV7-9 NA CASSRLGQVGETQYF TGTGCCAGCAGCCGCCTGGGACAGGTAGGGGAGACCCAGTACTTC